Presented here are 12 T cell receptor beta chains from one specimen sequenced in a study of cytomegalovirus exposure and HLA in healthy donors. Primers for the PCR totalled 60 Vbeta and 13 Jbeta. Libraries were prepared by immunoSEQ multiplex PCR; TCRdb keeps only in-frame clonotypes and omits some of them. The sample consists of around 55,000 clones, 77% of them appearing once. The material sequenced was PBMCs. These TCRs come from a female donor in good health and CMV-seronegative.

J is TRBJ2-7 and V is TRBV28; 16 bases match TRBD2. Germline V gene sequence: CDR1 MDHEN, CDR2 SYDVKM. V was pared by 6 bases and J by 4 bases, with 9 bases of the junction left unmatched. The CDR3 has 17 residues. The CDR3 region is CASRHLGTSGRGYEQYF. In DNA form, the CDR3 reads TGTGCCAGCAGGCACCTCGGGACTAGCGGGAGGGGGTACGAGCAGTACTTC.

The chain uses TRBV18 and TRBJ2-1, with TRBD2 as a possible D gene (6 bases). CDR3 length: 12 residues. Germline values: CDR1 KGHSH, CDR2 LQKENI. Trimming left V 2 bases short and J 7 bases short, with 6 bases between. CDR3 DNA: TGTGCCAGCTCACCAGGGAGGAATGAGCAGTTCTTC. This sequence encodes CASSPGRNEQFF. Full variable domain (rest looked up from reference TRBV18 and TRBJ2-1): NAGVMQNPRHLVRRRGQEARLRCSPMKGHSHVYWYRQLPEEGLKFMVYLQKENIIDESGMPKERFSAEFPKEGPSILRIQQVVRGDSAAYFCASSPGRNEQFFGPGTRLTVL.

The chain is built from TRBV7-9 and TRBJ2-7; no reliable D call. The CDR3 consists of 13 residues. Germline CDR1 is SEHNR and CDR2 is FQNEAQ (reference sequence). Trimming took 1 base from V and 5 from J, leaving 9 bases between them. DNA of the CDR3: TGTGCCAGCAGCTTAGTCGTTAGTCACGAGCAGTACTTC. Translated, it gives CASSLVVSHEQYF.

The sample holds a few counts of this clone. V gene TRBV14 combines with J gene TRBJ1-4; D gene ambiguous. V lost 0 bases to trimming and J lost 7 bases, with 18 bases between them. The CDR3 covers 17 residues. Germline V gene sequence: CDR1 SGHDN, CDR2 FVKESK. The CDR3 DNA reads as TGTGCCAGCAGCCAAGATCGGGCAGCTTCGGAGGGTGAAAAACTGTTTTTT. This gives the protein CASSQDRAASEGEKLFF.

The rearrangement links TRBV2 to TRBJ1-2, with 10 bases that match TRBD1. The V and J ends lost 3 bases and 8 bases, in that order; junction bases with no gene match: 9. This CDR3 spans 15 amino acids. The germline V gene encodes CDR1 SNHLY and CDR2 FYNNEI. The CDR3 reads CASSDPGTGVGGYTF. DNA for the CDR3: TGTGCCAGCAGTGACCCCGGGACAGGGGTGGGGGGCTACACCTTC.

This clone was seen a few times. The rearrangement links TRBV19 to TRBJ1-6, with no clear D. This CDR3 has 17 amino acids. CDR1 and CDR2 (germline): LNHDA, SQIVND (reference sequence). V was cut by 1 base and J by 6 bases, with 16 bases left in between. This chain's CDR3 is CASSIGPAGILNSPLHF. CDR3 coding DNA: TGTGCCAGTAGTATAGGGCCGGCGGGAATCCTTAATTCACCCCTCCACTTT. Based on the CDR3 plus reference TRBV19 and TRBJ1-6, the full variable domain is DGGITQSPKYLFRKEGQNVTLSCEQNLNHDAMYWYRQDPGQGLRLIYYSQIVNDFQKGDIAEGYSVSREKKESFPLTVTSAQKNPTAFYLCASSIGPAGILNSPLHFGNGTRLTVT.

A remark on this clone: Other DNA sequences of this sample code for an identical CDR3. This rearrangement joins TRBV6-5 to TRBJ1-6; D possibly corresponds to TRBD1 (6 bases). The CDR3 loop spans 15 amino acids. Germline V lookup: CDR1 MNHEY, CDR2 SVGAGI. The V end was cut by 3 bases, the J end by 6 bases, with 12 bases between. The CDR3: CASSYSGVVNSPLHF. CDR3 nucleotide sequence: TGTGCCAGCAGTTATTCAGGGGTCGTTAATTCACCCCTCCACTTT.

This clone showed up just once. This chain links TRBV15 with TRBJ1-1, with D uncertain. V shed 7 bases and J shed 0 bases, with 9 bases lying between them. This CDR3 spans 13 amino acids. Per germline, CDR1 LNHNV and CDR2 YYDKDF (reference sequence). In DNA, the CDR3 is TGTGCCACCAAGTGGCAGATGAACACTGAAGCTTTCTTT. Its protein is CATKWQMNTEAFF.

CDR3 in DNA: TGCGCCAGCAGCCTCGGGACTAGCGGGGAGACGGCCACTTGCGAGCAGTACTTC. This translates into CASSLGTSGETATCEQYF. This chain uses TRBV10-1 with TRBJ2-7; the match to TRBD2 covers 13 bases. After removal of 6 bases from V and 6 bases from J, the junction contained 17 bases not matched to a gene. Germline values: CDR1 WNHNN, CDR2 SYGVQD (reference sequence). The CDR3 is 18 amino acids.

The J gene is TRBJ1-4, the V gene TRBV28; TRBD1 is a possible D gene (6 bases). Germline CDR1 MDHEN, CDR2 SYDVKM. Trimming left V 2 bases short and J 8 bases short, with 9 bases between. This CDR3 is 13 amino acids long. CDR3: CASSLGQKEKLFF. In DNA form, the CDR3 reads TGTGCCAGCAGTTTAGGACAGAAGGAAAAACTGTTTTTT.

The count of this clone is one. The chain is built from TRBV27 and TRBJ2-1; D might be TRBD2 (6 bases). This CDR3 is built from 16 residues. Trimming pared 0 bases from V and 0 bases from J, leaving 9 bases between. CDR1 MNHEY and CDR2 SMNVEV come from the germline V gene (reference sequence). The chain's CDR3 is CASSLSAGNSYNEQFF. The CDR3 bases are TGTGCCAGCAGTTTATCGGCGGGAAACTCCTACAATGAGCAGTTCTTC.

The genes are TRBV6-1 and TRBJ2-5; 7 nucleotides align to TRBD1. The DNA end is more similar to TRBJ2-7, so the J call may be wrong. The CDR3 totals 15 residues. CDR1 and CDR2 (germline): MNHNS, SASEGT. The chain's CDR3 is CASSEQPGQRDEQYF. The CDR3, as DNA: TGTGCCAGCAGTGAACAACCGGGACAGAGGGACGAGCAGTACTTC.